This T cell receptor beta chain originates from a study of cytomegalovirus exposure and HLA in healthy donors. Study-wide points: TCR beta V- and J-gene trimming, according to a later analysis, was linked to a missense DCLRE1C variant. A later analysis associated 15,000 or so TCR beta sequences with HLA alleles at a 0.05 false discovery rate. Accurate HLA-A and HLA-B prediction from TCR beta sequences was reported for most subjects.

The CDR3 is 16 amino acids. Germline CDR1 and CDR2: MRHNA and SNTAGT. V trimming: 2 bases; J trimming: 5 bases; junction bases outside the gene matches: 8. Note on this clone: As yet, its antigen is unknown.

PCR primers comprised 60 Vbeta and 13 Jbeta primers. Libraries were prepared by immunoSEQ multiplex PCR; TCRdb keeps only in-frame clonotypes and omits some of them. The repertoire has around 130,000 clones, around 83% of them found once; the top ten carry roughly 3%. The V and J genes are TRBV6-4 and TRBJ2-3; 9 nucleotides line up with TRBD2. The sequenced sample was PBMCs. The sequence derives from a woman aged 18-35 years in good health and CMV-seropositive. The chain's CDR3 is CASSDAAGGLRDTQYF. Written as DNA, the CDR3 is TGTGCCAGCAGTGACGCCGCGGGGGGGCTCAGAGATACGCAGTATTTT.